These T cell receptor beta chains were read from a single sample in a study of OX40 agonist ivuxolimab in advanced cancers. Here immunoSEQ multiplex PCR was the method, and the copy in TCRdb shows in-frame clones only, minus some. This table holds some 86,000 clones, about 90% found once. Sequenced here: CD4+ or CD8+ T cells sorted from blood, sampled in a trial of the OX40 agonist ivuxolimab. All receptors derive from an adult with an advanced solid tumor such as melanoma, head and neck, liver or kidney cancer. Both conserved end residues are part of each CDR3. The D gene is left open where the match is weak. Clone size is given for some rows only: seen once, a few or many times, or a class if the clone is expanded.

. | TRBJ2-1 | . | TRBV6-5 | TGTGCCAGCAGTGTGGGCTCCTACAATGAGCAGTTCTTC | CASSVGSYNEQFF
once | TRBJ2-3 | TRBD2 | TRBV27 | TGTGCCAGCAGTCTCGGGACTACCAGCACAGATACGCAGTATTTT | CASSLGTTSTDTQYF
once | TRBJ2-7 | TRBD1 | TRBV2 | TGTGCCAGCAGCGCGTCCGGGACAGGGCCCTACGAGCAGTACTTC | CASSASGTGPYEQYF
few | TRBJ2-1 | TRBD2 | TRBV7-9 | TGTGCCAGCAGCTTTCTAGGGGACTATCGAAATGAGCAGTTCTTC | CASSFLGDYRNEQFF
. | TRBJ1-3 | . | TRBV10-3 | TGTGCCATCAGTGAGTCCAGGGGTTCTGGAAACACCATATATTTT | CAISESRGSGNTIYF
. | TRBJ2-1 | TRBD2 | TRBV18 | TGTGCCAGCTCACTAGGGACTAGCGGGAACAACTACAATGAGCAGTTCTTC | CASSLGTSGNNYNEQFF
. | TRBJ2-5 | . | TRBV18 | TGTGCCAGCTCACGCAGTCGGGAGACCCAGTACTTC | CASSRSRETQYF
. | TRBJ2-7 | TRBD1 | TRBV6-5 | TGTGCCAGCAGTTACAGGGGGCTTTACGAGCAGTACTTC | CASSYRGLYEQYF
. | TRBJ2-5 | TRBD2 | TRBV30 | TGTGCCTGGAGTGGACTAGCGGGAGGGCCCGAGCCAGAGACCCAGTACTTC | CAWSGLAGGPEPETQYF
. | TRBJ2-7 | TRBD2 | TRBV5-1 | TGCGCCAGCAGGAAAAGCGGGAGCAACGAGCAGTACTTC | CASRKSGSNEQYF
. | TRBJ1-2 | . | TRBV14 | TGTGCCAGCAGCCTCGACAGGTCTCGCGGCTACACCTTC | CASSLDRSRGYTF
once | TRBJ2-7 | TRBD2 | TRBV29-1 | TGCAGCGTTGGTAGGTTTGGGACTAGCGGAGGGCGATCCTACGAGCAGTACTTC | CSVGRFGTSGGRSYEQYF
. | TRBJ1-5 | . | TRBV19 | TGTGCCAGTAGTATACGTCGGTCGGAACCCCTGGGTCAGCCCCAGCATTTT | CASSIRRSEPLGQPQHF
. | TRBJ1-5 | TRBD1 | TRBV2 | TGTGCCAGCCGACGGACAGGGGGAATGAATCAGCCCCAGCATTTT | CASRRTGGMNQPQHF
. | TRBJ2-7 | . | TRBV29-1 | TGCAGCGTTGCCAGGGGGGACTCCTACGAGCAGTACTTC | CSVARGDSYEQYF
. | TRBJ2-1 | . | TRBV10-3 | TGTGCCATCAACCCCGCGGGAAAGTACAATGAGCAGTTCTTC | CAINPAGKYNEQFF
. | TRBJ2-3 | TRBD2 | TRBV7-2 | TGTGCCAGCAGCTTAGTAGCGGGAGTAAATACGCAGTATTTT | CASSLVAGVNTQYF
. | TRBJ2-7 | TRBD1 | TRBV2 | TGTGCCAGCAGTGAACGGGGGACAGGAAAGTACGAGCAGTACTTC | CASSERGTGKYEQYF
. | TRBJ1-2 | . | TRBV6-6 | TGTGCCAGCGGGGGAGCCGAGGGTGGCTACACCTTC | CASGGAEGGYTF
. | TRBJ2-2 | . | TRBV7-9 | TGTGCCAGCAGCCTGGCCGCAGTGACCGGGGAGCTGTTTTTT | CASSLAAVTGELFF
. | TRBJ1-2 | . | TRBV19 | TGTGCCAGTAGTATAGTCCCGGGGATCTATGGCTACACCTTC | CASSIVPGIYGYTF
few | TRBJ1-5 | . | TRBV7-9 | TGTGCCAGCAGCTTAAATAGCAATCAGCCCCAGCATTTT | CASSLNSNQPQHF
. | TRBJ2-3 | TRBD2 | TRBV9 | TGTGCCAGCAGCGTCTCTAGCGGGGATACAGATACGCAGTATTTT | CASSVSSGDTDTQYF
. | TRBJ2-1 | TRBD2 | TRBV4-2 | TGTGCCAGCAGCGGGGGACTAGCATACAATGAGCAGTTCTTC | CASSGGLAYNEQFF
. | TRBJ1-1 | . | TRBV28 | TGTGCCAGCAGTTTGCAGCACACTGAAGCTTTCTTT | CASSLQHTEAFF
. | TRBJ1-1 | . | TRBV29-1 | TGCAGCGTGCCCGGGACAGAAGCTTTCTTT | CSVPGTEAFF
. | TRBJ2-7 | TRBD1 | TRBV4-1 | TGCGCCAGCAGCCGAGGGGGCGACGGCTCCTACGAGCAGTACTTC | CASSRGGDGSYEQYF
. | TRBJ2-1 | TRBD2 | TRBV4-1 | TGCGCCAGCAGCCCGTCACTAGCGGGAGGGTGGGGTTACAATGAGCAGTTCTTC | CASSPSLAGGWGYNEQFF
once | TRBJ2-1 | TRBD1 | TRBV28 | TGTGCCAGCAGTTTATGGGGGACAGGGTACAATGAGCAGTTCTTC | CASSLWGTGYNEQFF
. | TRBJ2-7 | . | TRBV19 | TGTGCCAGTAGTATCGGGGACCGCGCGGCCTACGAGCAGTACTTC | CASSIGDRAAYEQYF
. | TRBJ1-2 | . | TRBV28 | TGTGCCAGCAGTTTGGAGGATTTGGCAGGGGCAGAGGGTCATGGCTACACCTTC | CASSLEDLAGAEGHGYTF
. | TRBJ2-1 | . | TRBV18 | TGTGCCAGCTCACCACCGGCAGGGGACAATGAGCAGTTCTTC | CASSPPAGDNEQFF
. | TRBJ2-4 | . | TRBV19 | TGTGCCAGTAGTATCCTTCCCTCAGGAGGGACCTCCAAAAACATTCAGTACTTC | CASSILPSGGTSKNIQYF
once | TRBJ2-1 | TRBD2 | TRBV4-1 | TGCGCCAGCAGCCAAGATTTGGCTAGCGGGTACAATGAGCAGTTCTTC | CASSQDLASGYNEQFF
. | TRBJ2-4 | TRBD2 | TRBV27 | TGTGCCAGCAGTTTAGCGGGAGGCACCGTGAGGAACATTCAGTACTTC | CASSLAGGTVRNIQYF
. | TRBJ2-2 | TRBD2 | TRBV14 | TGTGCCAGCAGCCGACCCGGGGGGTTCAACACCGGGGAGCTGTTTTTT | CASSRPGGFNTGELFF
. | TRBJ2-5 | . | TRBV11-3 | TGTGCCAGCAGCTTAGTACTACAAGAGACCCAGTACTTC | CASSLVLQETQYF
. | TRBJ2-7 | TRBD2 | TRBV29-1 | TGCAGCGTTGAAACTAGCGGGAGGACCTACGAGCAGTACTTC | CSVETSGRTYEQYF
. | TRBJ2-2 | . | TRBV19 | TGTGCCAGTAGTATAGGGCACCTCACCGGGGAGCTGTTTTTT | CASSIGHLTGELFF
. | TRBJ1-5 | . | TRBV2 | TGTGCCAGCAGTGAAACAGCCGGGACCCCCAGGAATCAGCCCCAGCATTTT | CASSETAGTPRNQPQHF
few | TRBJ2-1 | . | TRBV27 | TGTGCCAGCAGTTTGAGGGGCGCCTACAATGAGCAGTTCTTC | CASSLRGAYNEQFF
. | TRBJ2-3 | TRBD2 | TRBV9 | TGTGCCAGCAGCGAAAGCGGGGCAGGCACAGATACGCAGTATTTT | CASSESGAGTDTQYF
. | TRBJ2-7 | TRBD2 | TRBV18 | TGTGCCAGCTCACCCCCCTCCCCGGGAGGACGCTACGAGCAGTACTTC | CASSPPSPGGRYEQYF
. | TRBJ2-1 | . | TRBV4-2 | TGTGCCAGCAGCCAAGATGTTTATGAGCAGTTCTTC | CASSQDVYEQFF
. | TRBJ2-3 | . | TRBV25-1 | TGTGCCAGCAGTGAAGGATCGGGAGAGACAGATACGCAGTATTTT | CASSEGSGETDTQYF
. | TRBJ1-4 | . | TRBV5-1 | TGCGCCAGCAGCCCAGGGCGGGGTAATGAAAAACTGTTTTTT | CASSPGRGNEKLFF
. | TRBJ2-5 | . | TRBV5-1 | TGCGCCAGCAGCTTGGGTAGCATCCAAGAGACCCAGTACTTC | CASSLGSIQETQYF
. | TRBJ2-2 | . | TRBV11-2 | TGTGCCAGCAGCTTAGAGTGGGGGCGAGGCACCGGGGAGCTGTTTTTT | CASSLEWGRGTGELFF
. | TRBJ2-7 | . | TRBV13 | TGTGCCAGCAGCTTAGCGGCAGGGAGCTACGAGCAGTACTTC | CASSLAAGSYEQYF
. | TRBJ2-7 | . | TRBV27 | TGTGCCAGCAGTTTTCTCAGCTTTCCCTACGAGCAGTACTTC | CASSFLSFPYEQYF
once | TRBJ2-7 | TRBD2 | TRBV5-1 | TGCGCCAGCAGCTTGGAACTAGCGGGCTCCTACGAGCAGTACTTC | CASSLELAGSYEQYF
. | TRBJ2-7 | . | TRBV4-1 | TGCGCCAGCAGCCAAGATCCGGCCAGGGTTACCTACGAGCAGTACTTC | CASSQDPARVTYEQYF